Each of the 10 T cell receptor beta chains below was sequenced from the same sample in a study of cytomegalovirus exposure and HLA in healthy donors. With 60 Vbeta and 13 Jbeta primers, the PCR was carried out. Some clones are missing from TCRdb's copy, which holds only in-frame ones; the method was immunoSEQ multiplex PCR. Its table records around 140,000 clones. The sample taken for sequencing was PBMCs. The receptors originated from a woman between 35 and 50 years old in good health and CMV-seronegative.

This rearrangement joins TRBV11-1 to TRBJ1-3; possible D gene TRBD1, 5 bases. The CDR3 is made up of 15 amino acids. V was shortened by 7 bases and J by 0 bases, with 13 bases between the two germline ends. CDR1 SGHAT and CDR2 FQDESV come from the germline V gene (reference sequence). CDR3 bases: TGTGCCAGCACCGCCCGACAGAGCTCTGGAAACACCATATATTTT. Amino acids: CASTARQSSGNTIYF.

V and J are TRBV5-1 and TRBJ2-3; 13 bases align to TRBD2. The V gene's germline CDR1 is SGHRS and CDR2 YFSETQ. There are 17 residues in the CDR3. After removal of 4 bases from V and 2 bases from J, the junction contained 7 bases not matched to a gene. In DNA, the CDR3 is TGCGCCAGCAGCCCAGGACTAGCGGGGGTTTCCACAGATACGCAGTATTTT. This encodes CASSPGLAGVSTDTQYF.

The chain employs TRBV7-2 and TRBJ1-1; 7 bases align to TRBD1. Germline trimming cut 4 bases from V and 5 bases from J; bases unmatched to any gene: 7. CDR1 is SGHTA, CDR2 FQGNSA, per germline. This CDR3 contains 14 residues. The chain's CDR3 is CASSSQGVGTEAFF. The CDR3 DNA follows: TGTGCCAGCAGCTCCCAGGGGGTTGGGACTGAAGCTTTCTTT.

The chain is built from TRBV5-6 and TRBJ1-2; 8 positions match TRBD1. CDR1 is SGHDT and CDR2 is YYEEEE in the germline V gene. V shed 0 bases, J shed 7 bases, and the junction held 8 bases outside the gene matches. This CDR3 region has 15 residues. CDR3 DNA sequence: TGTGCCAGCAGCTTGGGGGGACAGGCAAGATCTGGCTACACCTTC. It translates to CASSLGGQARSGYTF.

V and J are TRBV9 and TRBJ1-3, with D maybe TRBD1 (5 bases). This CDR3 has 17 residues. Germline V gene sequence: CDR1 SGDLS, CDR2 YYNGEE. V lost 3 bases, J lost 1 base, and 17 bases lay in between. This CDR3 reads CASSGGLGAGSGNTIYF. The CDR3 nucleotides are TGTGCCAGCAGCGGTGGGCTAGGGGCTGGGTCTGGAAACACCATATATTTT.

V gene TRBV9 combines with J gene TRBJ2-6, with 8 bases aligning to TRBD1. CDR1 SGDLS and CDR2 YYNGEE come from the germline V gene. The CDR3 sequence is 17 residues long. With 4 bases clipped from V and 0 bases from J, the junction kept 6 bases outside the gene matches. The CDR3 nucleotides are TGTGCCAGCAGCAGCAGGGGGCTTTCCTCTGGGGCCAACGTCCTGACTTTC. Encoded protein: CASSSRGLSSGANVLTF.

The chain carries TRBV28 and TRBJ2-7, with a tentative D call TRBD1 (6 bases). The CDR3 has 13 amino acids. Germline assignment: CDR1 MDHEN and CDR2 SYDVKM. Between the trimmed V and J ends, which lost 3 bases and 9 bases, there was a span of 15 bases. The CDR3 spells CASSLGTPGLQYF. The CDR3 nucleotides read TGTGCCAGCAGTTTGGGGACACCTGGTTTGCAGTACTTC.

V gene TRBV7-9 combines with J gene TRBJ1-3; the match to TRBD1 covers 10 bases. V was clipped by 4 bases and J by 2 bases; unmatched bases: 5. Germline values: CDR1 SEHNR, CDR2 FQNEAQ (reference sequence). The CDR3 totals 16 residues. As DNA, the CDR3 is TGTGCCAGCAGCTCAACCGGGACAGGGGCTGGAAACACCATATATTTT. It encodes CASSSTGTGAGNTIYF.

CDR3 sequence reads: CASSFKPTGGYNYGYTF. DNA for the CDR3: TGTGCCAGCAGTTTCAAGCCAACAGGGGGCTATAACTATGGCTACACCTTC. The chain couples TRBV27 to TRBJ1-2, with 9 bases fitting TRBD1. The germline CDR1 and CDR2 sequences are MNHEY and SMNVEV (reference sequence). CDR3 length: 17 residues. Losses at the gene ends were 3 bases for V and 1 base for J; bases not matched to a gene: 9.

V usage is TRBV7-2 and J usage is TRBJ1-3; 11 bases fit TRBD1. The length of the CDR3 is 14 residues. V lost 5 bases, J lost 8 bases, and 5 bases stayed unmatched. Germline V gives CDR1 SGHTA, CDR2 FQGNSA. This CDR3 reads CASSRDRGVDTIYF. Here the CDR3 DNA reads TGTGCCAGCAGCCGGGACAGGGGGGTGGACACCATATATTTT.